The following is a T cell receptor (beta chain) sequence with its context. Its specificity is unknown. TCRdb's copy holds only in-frame clones and misses some; the assay was immunoSEQ multiplex PCR. The sample has 90,000 to 150,000 clones, approximately 85% seen once. Germline assignment: CDR1 SNHLY and CDR2 FYNNEI. V lost 3 bases and J lost 3, with 12 bases in between. The CDR3 loop spans 14 amino acids. This record comes from a study of T cell responses to AZD1222 COVID-19 vaccine. Overall study results and limits: Across spike, vaccine-associated CD4 TCRs were found, dominant at 160-218 and 743-854.

The starting material was peripheral blood, obtained on day 0 of AZD1222 vaccination. The genes are TRBV2 and TRBJ2-7; D is undetermined. The TCR was taken from an adult in good health. CDR3 DNA sequence: TGTGCCAGCAGTGAGGGGAATGCAGTCTACGAGCAGTACTTC. Protein: CASSEGNAVYEQYF.